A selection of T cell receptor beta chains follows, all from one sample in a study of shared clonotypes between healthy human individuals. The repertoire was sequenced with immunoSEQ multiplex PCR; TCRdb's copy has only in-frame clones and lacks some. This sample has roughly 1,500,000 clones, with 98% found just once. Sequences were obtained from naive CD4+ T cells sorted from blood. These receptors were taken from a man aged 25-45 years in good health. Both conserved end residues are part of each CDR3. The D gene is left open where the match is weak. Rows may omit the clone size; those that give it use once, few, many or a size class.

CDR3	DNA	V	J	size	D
CASSLVTPRGYTF	TGCGCCAGCAGCTTGGTGACCCCGCGAGGCTACACCTTC	TRBV5-1	TRBJ1-2	NA	NA
CASSIVWRGVNTEAFF	TGTGCCAGTAGTATAGTTTGGAGGGGAGTGAACACTGAAGCTTTCTTT	TRBV19	TRBJ1-1	NA	NA
CASSLLSSGQTDTQYF	TGTGCCAGCAGCTTGTTGTCTAGCGGGCAAACAGATACGCAGTATTTT	TRBV5-5	TRBJ2-3	NA	TRBD2
CASSLVIAGVRETQYF	TGTGCCAGCAGCTTAGTCATAGCGGGAGTCAGGGAGACCCAGTACTTC	TRBV7-2	TRBJ2-5	NA	TRBD2
CASSTGQGESYEQYF	TGCGCCAGCAGCACTGGACAGGGAGAAAGCTACGAGCAGTACTTC	TRBV5-1	TRBJ2-7	NA	TRBD1
CASSLRGNYEQYF	TGCGCCAGCAGCCTCAGGGGGAACTACGAGCAGTACTTC	TRBV5-1	TRBJ2-7	once	TRBD1
CASSLQMNTEAFF	TGTGCCAGCAGCCTACAGATGAACACTGAAGCTTTCTTT	TRBV5-5	TRBJ1-1	NA	NA
CATSLDRGSYEQYF	TGTGCCACCAGTTTGGACAGGGGCTCCTACGAGCAGTACTTC	TRBV15	TRBJ2-7	NA	TRBD1
CASSLSGGMGDRNEQFF	TGTGCCAGCAGCTTGTCGGGGGGGATGGGGGACCGCAATGAGCAGTTCTTC	TRBV5-6	TRBJ2-1	NA	TRBD2
CASSWRDSYNEQFF	TGTGCCAGCAGCTGGAGGGACTCCTACAATGAGCAGTTCTTC	TRBV5-6	TRBJ2-1	once	NA
CSVYKTTYTEAFF	TGCAGCGTTTATAAAACAACTTACACTGAAGCTTTCTTT	TRBV29-1	TRBJ1-1	NA	NA
CASSIGTSLTTYEQYF	TGTGCCAGCAGCATCGGGACTAGCCTTACCACCTACGAGCAGTACTTC	TRBV9	TRBJ2-7	NA	TRBD2
CASSSSGLALTEQYF	NA	TRBV28	TRBJ2-7	NA	NA
CAWSVRPASSGNTIYF	TGTGCCTGGAGTGTACGGCCGGCTTCGTCTGGAAACACCATATATTTT	TRBV30	TRBJ1-3	NA	NA
CSAGYNQPQHF	TGCAGTGCAGGGTATAATCAGCCCCAGCATTTT	TRBV20-1	TRBJ1-5	NA	NA
CASSELGFDEQFF	TGTGCCAGCAGTGAATTGGGATTTGATGAGCAGTTCTTC	TRBV6-1	TRBJ2-1	NA	NA
CASSRRGQGTYEQYF	TGTGCCAGCTCACGCCGGGGACAGGGAACCTACGAGCAGTACTTC	TRBV18	TRBJ2-7	NA	TRBD1
CASRGGGNQPQHF	TGTGCCAGCAGAGGTGGTGGGAATCAGCCCCAGCATTTT	TRBV2	TRBJ1-5	NA	NA
CASSSTGGEQPQHF	TGTGCCAGCAGCTCTACAGGGGGCGAGCAGCCCCAGCATTTT	TRBV21-1	TRBJ1-5	NA	NA
CASSSTGRETEAFF	TGTGCCAGCAGCTCGACAGGACGTGAGACTGAAGCTTTCTTT	TRBV7-8	TRBJ1-1	NA	NA
CATKGDTEAFF	TGTGCCACCAAAGGGGACACTGAAGCTTTCTTT	TRBV15	TRBJ1-1	NA	NA
CASRTRGGYEQFF	TGCGCCAGCAGGACCAGGGGGGGATATGAGCAGTTCTTC	TRBV10-2	TRBJ2-1	NA	NA
CASSLRDRGGEAFF	TGTGCCAGCAGTTTACGTGACAGGGGCGGTGAAGCTTTCTTT	TRBV28	TRBJ1-1	NA	TRBD1
CASSSGTGQGEQYF	TGTGCCAGCAGTTCCGGGACAGGGCAGGGCGAGCAGTACTTC	TRBV6-5	TRBJ2-7	NA	TRBD1
CASSFLGAYEQYF	TGTGCCAGCAGCTTTTTGGGGGCTTACGAGCAGTACTTC	TRBV28	TRBJ2-7	NA	NA
CATVAVGTGVGEQYF	TGTGCCACTGTTGCGGTTGGGACAGGGGTAGGCGAGCAGTACTTC	TRBV6-5	TRBJ2-7	NA	TRBD1
CASSLLRMGEKLFF	TGTGCCAGCAGCTTGTTAAGGATGGGCGAAAAACTGTTTTTT	TRBV11-2	TRBJ1-4	NA	NA